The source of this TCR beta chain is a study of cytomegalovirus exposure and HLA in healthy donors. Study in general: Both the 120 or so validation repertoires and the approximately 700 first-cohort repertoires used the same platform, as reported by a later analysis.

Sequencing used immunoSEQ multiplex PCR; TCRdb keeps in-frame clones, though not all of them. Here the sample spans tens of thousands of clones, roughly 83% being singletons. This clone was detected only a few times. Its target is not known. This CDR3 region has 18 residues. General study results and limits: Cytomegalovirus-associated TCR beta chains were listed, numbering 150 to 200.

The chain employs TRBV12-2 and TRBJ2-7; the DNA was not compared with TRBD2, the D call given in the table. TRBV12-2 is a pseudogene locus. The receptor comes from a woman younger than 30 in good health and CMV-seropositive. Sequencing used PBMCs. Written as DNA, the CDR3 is TGTGCAAGTCGCTTAGTTCTCCTCGGAAGCGGGGAACCTTACGAGCAGTACTTC. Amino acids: CASRLVLLGSGEPYEQYF.